This T cell receptor beta chain was identified in a study of T cell repertoires in cytomegalovirus infection (dated by TCRdb to between 2018 and 2021). A note on the overall study: Peptide stimulations targeted recently identified HLA-C-restricted CMV epitopes, whose presentation resists viral immunomodulation, together with well-studied HLA-B-restricted epitopes. The HLA type of each donor mattered for the analysis, because public TCR beta signatures pointed to carriage of CMV infection along with the matching HLA type. What the study reported, not specific to this receptor: In the ex vivo response, HLA-C-restricted CMV-specific TCR beta clonotypes were dominant, and in two of eight donors the single most frequent clonotype came from this HLA-C-restricted group. Cumulative frequency of public TCR beta family members discriminated carriers of CMV infection plus the relevant HLA type in this cohort and an independent approximately 400-donor cohort.

The instrument given in TCRdb is Illumina HiSeq 1500. TCRdb reworked the public reads: Q25 trimming with fastp, MiXCR clone assembly, productive beta chains retained. Rows are unified per CDR3 protein, each entry keeping the most common DNA and genes. This sample holds 360,000 or so distinct CDR3 sequences; about 35% were observed only once. Roughly 14% of the sample is held by the ten biggest clonotypes. On this clonotype itself: No cognate antigen has been identified for it. No clone much larger than this one lies a single base away; base qualities are absent.

Between the V and J ends, shortened by 0 bases and 0 bases respectively, the junction contains 6 bases. From a lookup of the germline V gene (reference sequence), CDR1 and CDR2 are LNHDA and SQIVND. From cysteine to phenylalanine, the CDR3 is 15 amino acids long. Of all the DNA, just the CDR3 is kept, 45 bases in frame from base 1. The treatment or condition label, read with the paper, signifies: in vitro stimulation with specific CMV peptide epitopes to enrich CMV-specific T cells. The sample was cultured PBMCs, taken from culture after CMV antigen stimulation. The receptor was derived from a human donor in good health (CMV status not recorded). Some clones in this sample may be carry-over from other donors' samples. The chain was built from TRBV19 and TRBJ1-5, with an unclear D gene assignment. The CDR3 amino acid sequence is: CASSIEGVSNQPQHF. The nucleotide sequence is given as TGTGCCAGTAGTATAGAAGGAGTTAGCAATCAGCCCCAGCATTTT. Reference TRBV19 and TRBJ1-5 proteins supply the regions before and after the CDR3; the full variable domain is: DGGITQSPKYLFRKEGQNVTLSCEQNLNHDAMYWYRQDPGQGLRLIYYSQIVNDFQKGDIAEGYSVSREKKESFPLTVTSAQKNPTAFYLCASSIEGVSNQPQHFGDGTRLSIL.